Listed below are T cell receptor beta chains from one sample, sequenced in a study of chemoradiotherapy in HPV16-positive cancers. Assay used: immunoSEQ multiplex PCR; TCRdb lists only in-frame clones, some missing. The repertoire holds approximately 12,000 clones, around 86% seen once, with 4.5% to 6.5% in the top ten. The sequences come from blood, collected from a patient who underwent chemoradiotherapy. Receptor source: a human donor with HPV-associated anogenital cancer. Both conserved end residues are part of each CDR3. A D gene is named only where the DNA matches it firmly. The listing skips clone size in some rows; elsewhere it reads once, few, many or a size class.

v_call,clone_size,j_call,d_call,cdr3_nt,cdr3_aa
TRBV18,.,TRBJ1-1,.,TGTGCCAGCTCGCCAGACTCCGGGTCCCAAGCTTTCTTT,CASSPDSGSQAFF
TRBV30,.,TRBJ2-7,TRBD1,TGTGCCTGGCACAGGGGGACTCCCTACGAGCAGTACTTC,CAWHRGTPYEQYF
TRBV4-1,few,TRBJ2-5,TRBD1,TGCGCCAGCAGCCAAGATGGACAGGGGGAGACCCAGTACTTC,CASSQDGQGETQYF
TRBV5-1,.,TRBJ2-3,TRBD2,TGCGCCAGCAGCGAGACTAGCGGGGGACCCACAGATACGCAGTATTTT,CASSETSGGPTDTQYF
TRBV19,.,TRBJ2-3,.,TGTGCCAGTAGTAGGGGGACGAGCACAGATACGCAGTATTTT,CASSRGTSTDTQYF
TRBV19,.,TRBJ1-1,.,TGTGCCAGTAGTATGTCGACAGATCTAAGCACTGAAGCTTTCTTT,CASSMSTDLSTEAFF
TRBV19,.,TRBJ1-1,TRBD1,TGTGCCAGTAGTATATTTTTCGGACAGGGGAACACTGAAGCTTTCTTT,CASSIFFGQGNTEAFF
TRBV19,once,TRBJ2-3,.,TGTGCCAGTAGTGAGGACCGCCGCACAGATACGCAGTATTTT,CASSEDRRTDTQYF
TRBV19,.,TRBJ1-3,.,TGTGCCAGTAGTATCGCGGCCGGCGGCACCATATATTTT,CASSIAAGGTIYF
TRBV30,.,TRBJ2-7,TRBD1,TGTGCCTGGAGTTCACCCCTCGTGGACAGGGGGCGTGGGGAGCAGTACTTC,CAWSSPLVDRGRGEQYF
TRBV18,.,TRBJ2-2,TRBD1,TGTGCCAGCTCACCCCGACAGGGGGACACCGGGGAGCTGTTTTTT,CASSPRQGDTGELFF
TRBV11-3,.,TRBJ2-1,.,TGTGCCAGCAGCCAAAGGGGGGGTAATACAATGAAGGAGCAGTTCTTC,CASSQRGGNTMKEQFF
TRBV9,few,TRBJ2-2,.,TGTGCCAGCAGCGTAAACGTGGCCGGGGAGCTGTTTTTT,CASSVNVAGELFF
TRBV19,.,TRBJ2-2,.,TGTGCCAGTAGTGTGACCCGGAACACCGGGGAGCTGTTTTTT,CASSVTRNTGELFF
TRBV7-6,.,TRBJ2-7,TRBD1,TGTGCCAGCAGCCCCGGGACAGATTACGAGCAGTACTTC,CASSPGTDYEQYF
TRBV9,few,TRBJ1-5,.,TGTGCCAGCAGCGTAGGGACAGTTCCCAATCAGCCCCAGCATTTT,CASSVGTVPNQPQHF
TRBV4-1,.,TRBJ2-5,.,TGCGCCAGCAGCCAAATGCCGTCAGACGGGACCCAGTACTTC,CASSQMPSDGTQYF
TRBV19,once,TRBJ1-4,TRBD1,TGTGCCAGTAGTATGCAGGGGGCCGAAAAACTGTTTTTT,CASSMQGAEKLFF
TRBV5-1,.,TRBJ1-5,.,TGCGCCAGCAGCCCGGACGGAAATAGCAATCAGCCCCAGCATTTT,CASSPDGNSNQPQHF
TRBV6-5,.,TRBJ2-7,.,TGTGCCAGCAGTGACTCCTACGAGCAGTACTTC,CASSDSYEQYF
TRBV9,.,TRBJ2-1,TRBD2,TGTGCCAGCAGCGTAGAGGTGACTAGCGGGGGAAAGTATGAGCAGTTCTTC,CASSVEVTSGGKYEQFF
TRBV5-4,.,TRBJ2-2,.,TGTGCCAGCAGCCAGAGAGCGGGCGACACCGGGGAGCTGTTTTTT,CASSQRAGDTGELFF
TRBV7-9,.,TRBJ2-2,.,TGTGCCAGCAGCTTAGACGGGGCCGGGGAGCTGTTTTTT,CASSLDGAGELFF
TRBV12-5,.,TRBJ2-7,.,TGTGCTAGTGGTTTGGGGCATCGAAGCTCCTACGAGCAGTACTTC,CASGLGHRSSYEQYF
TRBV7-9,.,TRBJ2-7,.,TGTGCCAGCAGCTTCAGTCCTTACGAGCAGTACTTC,CASSFSPYEQYF
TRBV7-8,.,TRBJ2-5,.,TGTGCCAGCAGCCCTAGGGGGGAGACCCAGTACTTC,CASSPRGETQYF
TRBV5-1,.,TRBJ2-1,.,TGCGCCAGCGCCACAGGTGCCAGTTCGGCCTCCTACAATGAGCAGTTCTTC,CASATGASSASYNEQFF
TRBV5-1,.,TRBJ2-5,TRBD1,TGCGCCAGCAGTGTAGGACAGGGGGGGGAGACCCAGTACTTC,CASSVGQGGETQYF
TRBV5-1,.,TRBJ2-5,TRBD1,TGCGCCAGCAGCTGGTCTGACAGGGGACGCGGAGAGACCCAGTACTTC,CASSWSDRGRGETQYF
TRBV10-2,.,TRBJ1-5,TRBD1,TGCGCCAGCAGTTGGACAGGGGGCCATGATCAGCCCCAGCATTTT,CASSWTGGHDQPQHF
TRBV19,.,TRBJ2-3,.,TGTGCCAGTAGTACCAGCCCAGATACGCAGTATTTT,CASSTSPDTQYF
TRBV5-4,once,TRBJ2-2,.,TGTGCCAGCAGCTTAGAGGGGTCAGGGGAGCTGTTTTTT,CASSLEGSGELFF
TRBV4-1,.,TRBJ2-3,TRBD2,TGCGCCAGCAGCCAAGATAGGGCGGGGGGGCGATATAGCACAGATACGCAGTATTTT,CASSQDRAGGRYSTDTQYF
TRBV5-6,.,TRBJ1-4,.,TGTGCCAGCAGCCGACCTGTACAGGGAGAAAAACTGTTTTTT,CASSRPVQGEKLFF
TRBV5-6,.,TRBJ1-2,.,TGTGCCAGCAGCTCAACGACGGGCTATGGCTACACCTTC,CASSSTTGYGYTF
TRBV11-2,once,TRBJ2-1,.,TGTGCCAGCAGCTTAATGGTCTCCTACAATGAGCAGTTCTTC,CASSLMVSYNEQFF
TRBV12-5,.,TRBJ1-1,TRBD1,TGTGCTAGTGCCCTGACAGGGGGTAATTCGGCTTTCTTT,CASALTGGNSAFF
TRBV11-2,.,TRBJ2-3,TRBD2,TGTGCCAGCAGCTTAAGTCTAGCGGGGAGCACAGATACGCAGTATTTT,CASSLSLAGSTDTQYF
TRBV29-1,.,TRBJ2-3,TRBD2,TGCAGCGTTGAACTAGCGGGGGAAACAGATACGCAGTATTTT,CSVELAGETDTQYF
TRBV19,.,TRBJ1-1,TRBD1,TGTGCCAGTAGTACGGGACAGGAGAACACTGAAGCTTTCTTT,CASSTGQENTEAFF
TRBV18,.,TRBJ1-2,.,TGTGCCAGCTCACTAACTCGGGACTTCTATGGCTACACCTTC,CASSLTRDFYGYTF
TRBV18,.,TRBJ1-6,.,TGTGCCAGCCAGAGCGGACAGAGAAATTCACCCCTCCACTTT,CASQSGQRNSPLHF
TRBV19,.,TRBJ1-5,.,TGTGCCAGTAGTACCTCAGGGGAGGTTGGCAATCAGCCCCAGCATTTT,CASSTSGEVGNQPQHF
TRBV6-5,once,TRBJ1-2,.,TGTGCCAGCAGTTACGGGCCCGTACGCGGCTACACCTTC,CASSYGPVRGYTF
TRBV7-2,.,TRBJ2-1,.,TGTGCCAGCAGCTTAGAGGCGGTCTCCTACAATGAGCAGTTCTTC,CASSLEAVSYNEQFF
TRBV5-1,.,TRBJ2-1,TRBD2,TGCGCCAGCAGCCCCGGACTAGCGGGGGGGCGTCTCAATGAGCAGTTCTTC,CASSPGLAGGRLNEQFF
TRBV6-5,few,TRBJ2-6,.,TGTGCCAGCAGTTACTCGCAAGCAGGGGCCAACGTCCTGACTTTC,CASSYSQAGANVLTF
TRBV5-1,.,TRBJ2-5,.,TGCGCCAGCAGCTTCGCCCCGGGGGCGCAAGAGACCCAGTACTTC,CASSFAPGAQETQYF
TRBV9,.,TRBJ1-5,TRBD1,TGTGCCAGCAGCGCGACAGGGGGCCATCAGCCCCAGCATTTT,CASSATGGHQPQHF
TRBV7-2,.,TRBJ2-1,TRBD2,TGTGCCAGCAGCTCCAGCGGGGGGGAACATGAGCAGTTCTTC,CASSSSGGEHEQFF